This TCR beta chain is from a study of cytomegalovirus exposure and HLA in healthy donors. General observations from the study: Reports credit the classifier with highly specific, highly sensitive diagnosis of cytomegalovirus status.

PCR was performed using 60 Vbeta and 13 Jbeta primers. Clones were read by immunoSEQ multiplex PCR, and TCRdb kept only the in-frame ones, dropping some. The profile covers about 140,000 clones, with about 75% appearing a single time and about 3.1% taken by the ten largest. This clone appeared a single time. Its target is not known. V shed 5 bases, J shed 7 bases, and the junction held 11 bases outside the gene matches. Germline CDR1 reads LNHDA; CDR2 reads SQIVND (reference sequence). This CDR3 has 16 amino acids. The sample consisted of PBMCs. This chain connects TRBV19 to TRBJ1-5; TRBD1 aligns across 10 bases. This clonotype originated in a man aged 40-50 years in good health and CMV-seronegative. The CDR3 loop reads CASSPQRDRGAQPQHF. Written as DNA, the CDR3 is TGTGCCAGTAGTCCTCAAAGGGACAGGGGAGCGCAGCCCCAGCATTTT.